This T cell receptor beta chain came from a study of T cells in Graves' hyperthyroidism and ophthalmopathy. Whole-study context: At initial diagnosis, before any treatment had begun, peripheral blood was obtained.

CDR1 MDHEN and CDR2 SYDVKM come from the germline V gene. V lost 6 bases, J lost 0 bases, and 11 bases lay in between. The CDR3 has 14 amino acids. Amplified regions were TCR beta CDR3 sequences from RNA transcripts. The HTBI set primed first-round TCR CDR3 RT-PCR. TCRdb re-called the multiplex PCR reads through MiXCR, storing one row per CDR3 protein. The repertoire holds 340,000 or so distinct CDR3 sequences, with roughly 17% as singletons. This TCR was recovered from a man aged 30-40 years with Graves' hyperthyroidism. The J gene is TRBJ1-2, the V gene TRBV28; D gene uncertain. The sequenced sample consisted of blood. CDR3 nucleotide sequence: TGTGCCAGCAGCTTAGCTCTGGCTAACTATGGCTACACCTTC. Protein product: CASSLALANYGYTF.